This entry lists 3 T cell receptor beta chains sequenced from one sample in a study of radiotherapy plus CTLA-4 blockade in lung cancer. TCRdb's table, derived via immunoSEQ multiplex PCR, lists solely in-frame clones and lacks some. Among approximately 69,000 clones listed, more than 75% were seen once. This sample comprised peripheral blood, obtained from a patient treated with radiotherapy plus ipilimumab. The source of these receptors is a human donor with non-small cell lung cancer who had a complete response to radiotherapy plus ipilimumab.

This clone was counted between two and nine times. The chain has TRBV19 and TRBJ1-2; TRBD1 agrees at 7 bases. The CDR3 extends over 15 amino acids. V lost 1 base and J lost 4; bases outside the gene matches: 6. Germline V gives CDR1 LNHDA, CDR2 SQIVND (reference sequence). The CDR3 loop is CASSIGTTGIYGYTF. The CDR3 DNA follows: TGTGCCAGTAGTATAGGCACGACAGGGATCTATGGCTACACCTTC.

The chain joins TRBV19 to TRBJ2-5; D is possibly TRBD1 (5 bases). Trimming took off 5 bases at V and 1 base at J, with 8 bases between the two ends. The CDR3 sequence is 13 residues long. Germline V gene sequence: CDR1 LNHDA, CDR2 SQIVND (reference sequence). The CDR3: CASSRQRQETQYF. The CDR3 DNA reads as TGTGCCAGTAGTCGACAGCGCCAAGAGACCCAGTACTTC.

J is TRBJ2-1 and V is TRBV11-2, with 9 bases that match TRBD1. V trimming: 3 bases; J trimming: 7 bases; junction bases outside the gene matches: 16. Germline V lookup: CDR1 SGHAT, CDR2 FQNNGV. The length of the CDR3 is 18 residues. This CDR3 is CASSLKPGQGRNRNEQFF. The CDR3, as DNA: TGTGCCAGCAGCTTGAAGCCCGGACAGGGGCGTAACAGGAATGAGCAGTTCTTC.